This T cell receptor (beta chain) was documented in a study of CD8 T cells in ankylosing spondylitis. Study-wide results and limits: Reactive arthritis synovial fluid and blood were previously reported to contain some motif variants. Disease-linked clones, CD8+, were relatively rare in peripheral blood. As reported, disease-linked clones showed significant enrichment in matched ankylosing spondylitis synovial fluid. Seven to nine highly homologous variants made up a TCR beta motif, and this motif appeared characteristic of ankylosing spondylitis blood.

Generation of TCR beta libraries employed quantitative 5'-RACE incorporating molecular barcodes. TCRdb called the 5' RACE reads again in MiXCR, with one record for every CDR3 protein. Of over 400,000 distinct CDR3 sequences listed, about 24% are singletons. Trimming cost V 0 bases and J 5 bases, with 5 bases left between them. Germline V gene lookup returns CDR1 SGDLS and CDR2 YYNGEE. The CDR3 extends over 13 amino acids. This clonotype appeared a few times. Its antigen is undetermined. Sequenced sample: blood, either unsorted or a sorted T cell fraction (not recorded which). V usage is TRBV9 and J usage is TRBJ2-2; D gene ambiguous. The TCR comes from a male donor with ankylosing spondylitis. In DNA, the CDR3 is TGTGCCAGCAGCGTAGTAGGGACCGGGGAGCTGTTTTTT. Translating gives CASSVVGTGELFF.